This T cell receptor (beta chain) stems from a study of response to subunit inactivated influenza vaccine. TCRdb analysed the RT-PCR reads with MiXCR anew, one entry per CDR3 protein. The sample contains more than 700,000 distinct CDR3 sequences, about 20% of which appear only once. Findings and limits, study-wide: T cells newly recruited by each seasonal influenza vaccination are few, the authors suggested.

About this clonotype itself: Its antigen is not known.

The source is a man aged 50 to 59 who received an inactivated influenza vaccine. The sequenced sample was PBMCs from blood, obtained about 5 days after vaccination.

CDR3 region: CASSDRGQRNEKLFF. The CDR3 DNA is TGTGCCAGCAGTGACCGGGGCCAAAGGAATGAAAAACTGTTTTTT. The V gene is TRBV2, the J gene TRBJ1-4, with D tentatively TRBD1 (5 bases). In germline, CDR1 is SNHLY, CDR2 FYNNEI. V lost 3 bases, J lost 5 bases, and 13 bases lay in between. The length of the CDR3 is 15 residues.